Each of the 21 T cell receptor beta chains below was sequenced from the same sample in a study of post-analysis software for immune sequencing data. These receptors are not linked to any known antigen. The TCR beta cDNA libraries contained unique molecular identifiers. TCRdb ran MiXCR on the PCR reads and lists one entry per CDR3 protein. The data contain some 800,000 distinct CDR3 sequences, about half of them singletons. The study, taken as a whole, reports: Patients had higher frequencies than controls of roughly five TRBV segments, including TRBV5-6, TRBV5-1 and TRBV20-1.

The sample taken for sequencing was blood. The receptors shown here come from a girl aged 5-17 years with multiple sclerosis.

The table lists this clonotype with a few counts. This chain connects TRBV6-6 to TRBJ1-2; unclear D gene. The germline gives CDR1 MNHNY, CDR2 SVGAGI (reference sequence). Trimming removed 10 bases at V and 8 bases at J, with 17 bases between. CDR3 length: 12 amino acids. CDR3 nucleotide sequence: TGTGCCACTCTAATGGTGGGCGGCGGCTACACCTTC. Translating it yields CATLMVGGGYTF.

For the CDR3, the DNA is TGCAGCGTTAGAACGAGTCAGCTAAATGGCTACACCTTC. Amino acid sequence: CSVRTSQLNGYTF. The rearrangement links TRBV29-1 to TRBJ1-2; D remains unclear. The CDR3 runs to 13 residues. Trimming removed 5 bases from V and 6 bases from J, with 16 bases in between. Germline V gene lookup returns CDR1 SQVTM and CDR2 ANQGSEA. The variable domain in full, with the rest retrieved from reference TRBV29-1 and TRBJ1-2, is SAVISQKPSRDICQRGTSLTIQCQVDSQVTMMFWYRQQPGQSLTLIATANQGSEATYESGFVIDKFPISRPNLTFSTLTVSNMSPEDSSIYLCSVRTSQLNGYTFGSGTRLTVV.

Note on this clonotype: The germline gene is not matched at one end of the junction; a read error may be the cause. The chain has TRBV9 and TRBJ1-1, with 9 nucleotides matching TRBD1. CDR3 length equals 15 residues. The V gene's germline CDR1 is SGDLS and CDR2 YYNGEE. CDR3 sequence reads: CASSSRTGDLAEAFF. CDR3 bases: TGTGCCAGCAGCTCACGGACAGGGGATCTCGCTGAGGCTTTCTTT.

Worth noting for this clonotype: The junction differs from germline at one of its ends, possibly a read error. The rearrangement uses TRBV28 and TRBJ1-5; maybe TRBD1 (5 bases). This CDR3 has 15 residues. Germline assignment: CDR1 MDHEN and CDR2 SYDVKM. The CDR3: CAGSARVAGNQPQHF. Written as DNA, the CDR3 is TGTGCCGGCAGTGCCAGGGTGGCGGGCAATCAGCCCCAGCATTTT.

This clonotype was counted between two and nine times. V usage is TRBV3-1 and J usage is TRBJ1-4; 10 bases are a match to TRBD1. V was pared by 4 bases and J by 8 bases, with 7 bases of the junction left unmatched. The CDR3 covers 15 residues. Germline V gene data show CDR1 as LGHDT and CDR2 as YNNKEL (reference sequence). CDR3 sequence: CASSLTGGAFEKLFF. Written as DNA, the CDR3 is TGTGCCAGCAGCCTGACAGGGGGCGCTTTCGAAAAACTGTTTTTT.

The chain is built from TRBV29-1 and TRBJ1-2; D remains unclear. Trimming stripped 3 bases from V and 0 bases from J, with 5 bases between. The CDR3 is 12 amino acids. Germline CDR1 SQVTM, CDR2 ANQGSEA. The CDR3 sequence is CSVEDPNYGYTF. As DNA, the CDR3 is TGCAGCGTTGAGGACCCTAACTATGGCTACACCTTC. Full variable domain (outside the CDR3, taken from reference TRBV29-1 and TRBJ1-2): SAVISQKPSRDICQRGTSLTIQCQVDSQVTMMFWYRQQPGQSLTLIATANQGSEATYESGFVIDKFPISRPNLTFSTLTVSNMSPEDSSIYLCSVEDPNYGYTFGSGTRLTVV.

This chain links TRBV7-9 with TRBJ2-7, with 8 bases identical to TRBD1. CDR3 length: 16 amino acids. Germline assignment: CDR1 SEHNR and CDR2 FQNEAQ (reference sequence). Trimming took 1 base from V and 5 from J; bases not matched to a gene: 10. CDR3 in amino acids: CASSLGPGQERNEQYF. CDR3 nucleotides: TGTGCCAGCAGCTTAGGGCCGGGACAGGAGAGGAACGAGCAGTACTTC.

As DNA, the CDR3 is TGTGCCAGCAGGGACAGCGGGAGAATGTCGATGCGTAATGAGCAGTTCTTC. Protein product: CASRDSGRMSMRNEQFF. The chain carries TRBV3-1 and TRBJ2-1, with 8 bases fitting TRBD2. The germline CDR1 and CDR2 sequences are LGHDT and YNNKEL (reference sequence). Trimming took 6 bases from V and 7 from J; bases not matched to a gene: 17. There are 17 residues in the CDR3.

This clonotype has only one observation. V is TRBV11-1 and J is TRBJ2-7; 10 nucleotides match TRBD1. J was trimmed by 3 bases and V by 5 bases; bases with no gene match: 10. CDR1 and CDR2 (germline): SGHAT, FQDESV (reference sequence). The CDR3 is made up of 16 amino acids. CDR3 nucleotides: TGTGCCAGCAGCATGCGGGACAGGGGCCCCTTCTACGAGCAGTACTTC. Its translation is CASSMRDRGPFYEQYF.

This sequence joins TRBV20-1 and TRBJ2-1, with TRBD2 matching 16 bases. The CDR3 has 14 residues. The V and J ends lost 3 bases and 12 bases, in that order; junction bases with no gene match: 5. Germline CDR1 is DFQATT and CDR2 is SNEGSKA (reference sequence). CDR3 loop: CSASRGTSGRGQFF. The DNA for the CDR3 is TGCAGTGCTAGTAGGGGGACTAGCGGGAGGGGGCAGTTCTTC.

This clonotype was recorded a few times. Germline and junction disagree at one end, which may indicate a read error. The J gene is TRBJ2-1, the V gene TRBV20-1; D remains ambiguous. The CDR3 length is 14 residues. The V gene's germline CDR1 is DFQATT and CDR2 SNEGSKA (reference sequence). The CDR3 DNA reads TGCAGTGCTCCGGGCCCCCACGGATACAACGAGCAGTTCTTC. Protein product: CSAPGPHGYNEQFF.

This clonotype showed up just once. One base away lies a much larger clone, so this may be a sequencing read error. The chain is built from TRBV29-1 and TRBJ2-5, with 7 positions matching TRBD2. Germline V gene lookup returns CDR1 SQVTM and CDR2 ANQGSEA. This CDR3 is built from 13 residues. The chain's CDR3 is CRVDGLVGETQYF. For the CDR3, the DNA is TGCCGCGTTGACGGACTAGTCGGAGAGACCCAGTACTTC.

The chain combines TRBV5-5 with TRBJ2-5; tentative D call: TRBD1 (6 bases). Per germline, CDR1 SGHKS and CDR2 YYEKEE (reference sequence). V was clipped by 6 bases and J by 2 bases, with 17 bases between them. The CDR3 is 15 amino acids. In DNA form, the CDR3 reads TGTGCCAGCAACCTATACAGGGCCCCGCAAGAGACCCAGTACTTC. It translates to CASNLYRAPQETQYF.

This clonotype has only a few counts. The chain uses TRBV12-3 or TRBV12-4 and TRBJ1-2; 10 bases fit TRBD1. The CDR3 extends over 15 amino acids. The V gene end was trimmed by 5 bases and the J gene end by 6 bases; junction bases not matched to a gene: 9. The CDR3 nucleotides read TGTGCCAGCAGTAATGGACAGGGGGTTCTCCATGGCTACACCTTC. Translating it yields CASSNGQGVLHGYTF.

The rearrangement links TRBV12-3 or TRBV12-4 to TRBJ1-1; 7 nucleotides line up with TRBD1. J gave up 5 bases and V 4 bases, and 7 bases lay outside the gene matches. The CDR3 is made up of 14 amino acids. The CDR3 DNA is TGTGCCAGCAGTTCAGCAGGGGGTAGGACTGAAGCTTTCTTT. Translating gives CASSSAGGRTEAFF.

The V gene is TRBV28, the J gene TRBJ1-5; 9 nucleotides line up with TRBD1. The CDR3 is 17 amino acids. Germline V gives CDR1 MDHEN, CDR2 SYDVKM. The V gene end was trimmed by 6 bases and the J gene end by 2 bases; junction bases not matched to a gene: 11. This CDR3 reads CASRTGTGWMGNQPQHF. The CDR3 DNA reads as TGTGCCAGCAGAACAGGGACAGGGTGGATGGGCAATCAGCCCCAGCATTTT.

This clonotype appeared a single time. The chain uses TRBV7-8 and TRBJ1-5; D gene unclear. There are 14 residues in the CDR3. Looked up from germline, CDR1 is SGHVS and CDR2 is FQNEAQ. V was pared by 5 bases and J by 2 bases, with 10 bases between. For the CDR3, the DNA is TGTGCCAGCAGCCTCTTAACGGGCAATCAGCCCCAGCATTTT. As protein: CASSLLTGNQPQHF.

This clonotype was counted once. The V gene is TRBV7-9, the J gene TRBJ2-6, with a tentative D call TRBD2 (5 bases). V lost 5 bases to trimming and J lost 0 bases, with 8 bases between them. Looked up from germline, CDR1 is SEHNR and CDR2 is FQNEAQ (reference sequence). The CDR3 spans 15 residues. The CDR3 is CASSPEGSGANVLTF. Here the CDR3 DNA reads TGTGCCAGCAGCCCCGAGGGCTCTGGGGCCAACGTCCTGACTTTC.

This sequence joins TRBV21-1 and TRBJ2-5; the table's D call of TRBD1 was not tested on the DNA. The DNA end favors TRBJ2-7, so the J call may be wrong. TRBV21-1 is a recognized pseudogene. There are 15 residues in the CDR3. The CDR3 DNA reads TGTGCCAGCAGCAAAACGGACAGGGGGAAGGTCGAGCAGTACTTC. Protein: CASSKTDRGKVEQYF.

The rearrangement uses TRBV19 and TRBJ2-1; no clear D. CDR1 and CDR2 from the germline V gene are LNHDA and SQIVND (reference sequence). Trimming pared 3 bases from V and 0 bases from J, leaving 3 bases between. The CDR3 spans 13 residues. The CDR3 reads CASSMGSYNEQFF. DNA of the CDR3: TGTGCCAGTAGTATGGGCTCCTACAATGAGCAGTTCTTC.

The chain combines TRBV12-3 or TRBV12-4 with TRBJ2-7, with TRBD1 identical over 11 bases. CDR3 length equals 16 residues. Trimming removed 5 bases from V and 2 bases from J; junction bases left unmatched: 8. In DNA form, the CDR3 reads TGTGCCAGCAGTGGACGGACAGGGGGCAGCCCCTACGAGCAGTACTTC. This codes for CASSGRTGGSPYEQYF.